This T cell receptor (beta chain) came from a study of pediatric ulcerative colitis. Broader study findings: In rectum, acute severe colitis had expanded clones and less diversity.

Blood was drawn at the time of colonoscopy. With respect to this clone: The antigen is not known.

TCRdb's copy holds only in-frame clones and misses some; the assay was immunoSEQ multiplex PCR. The table records tens of thousands of clones, over 70% of them present only once. This clonotype was obtained from a boy between 5 and 17 years old who was a control in a study of pediatric ulcerative colitis. Sequencing input: blood.

CDR3 protein: CASSLGPEAFF. The CDR3 DNA follows: TGTGCCAGCAGCTTAGGGCCCGAAGCTTTCTTT. This sequence joins TRBV11-2 and TRBJ1-1; D unresolved. V lost 1 base and J 8 bases, leaving 5 bases between the germline ends. Germline V gene lookup returns CDR1 SGHAT and CDR2 FQNNGV. The CDR3 runs 11 residues.